What follows is one T cell receptor (beta chain) and its context. What it binds is not known. The sample comes from a study of shared clonotypes between healthy human individuals. Study summary: Every donor yielded three CD4 naive, three CD4 memory, two CD8 naive and one CD8 memory plate. Findings and caveats of the study: Non-shared clonotypes had lower generation probabilities than clonotypes shared by all four sorted-subset donors.

Terminally differentiated effector memory CD45RA+ cells were excluded by CCR7 positive selection of CD45RO-negative cells. Deep was the level used in running the assay. Libraries were prepared by immunoSEQ multiplex PCR; TCRdb keeps only in-frame clonotypes and omits some of them. The table includes about 820,000 clones, 85% to 95% detected once. This CDR3 is 18 amino acids long. The J segment lost 6 bases and the V segment lost 2 bases, leaving 10 bases of the junction unmatched. Germline loops: CDR1 SGDLS, CDR2 YYNGEE. The sequenced material came from naive CD8+ T cells sorted from blood. The clonotype comes from a man aged 25 to 40 in good health. V and J are TRBV9 and TRBJ2-1; TRBD2 matches at 14 bases. The CDR3 DNA reads as TGTGCCAGCAGCGTTGGGACTAGCGGGGGTCGGTTCGGCAATGAGCAGTTCTTC. Encoded protein: CASSVGTSGGRFGNEQFF.